This T cell receptor (beta chain) was documented in a study of shared T cell receptors in the human thymus. Here immunoSEQ multiplex PCR was the method, and the copy in TCRdb shows in-frame clones only, minus some. In the table there are hundreds of thousands of clones, 88% of which are singletons. The CDR3 consists of 19 residues. This sample also belongs to another study, concerning human thymus T cells.

The rearrangement links TRBV21-1 to TRBJ2-7; TRBD1, the D gene given by the table, was not confirmed from the DNA. TRBV21-1 is a known pseudogene. What was sequenced was thymocytes. The receptor was isolated from a boy less than two years old with a congenital heart defect. The CDR3 sequence is CASSKSRKTGTGESYEQYF. DNA of the CDR3: TGTGCCAGCAGCAAAAGTAGAAAAACCGGGACAGGGGAGTCCTACGAGCAGTACTTC.